What follows are 32 T cell receptor beta chains derived from one specimen sequenced in a study of regulatory T cells in long-lasting Graves disease. CDR3-region Arm-PCR and iRepertoire HTBI primers produced the TCR beta libraries. TCRdb processed the multiplex PCR reads anew with MiXCR; each CDR3 protein has one entry. This repertoire shows around 400,000 distinct CDR3 sequences, roughly 24% found once; its top ten account for about 27%. Described time point: persistent/refractory GD, antithyroid drugs over 5 years with positive TRAb. Construction of the TCR library relied on RNA isolated from PBMCs. Sequences were derived from peripheral blood mononuclear cells (PBMCs), sampled when the disease was refractory, from a patient treated with antithyroid drugs. The receptors were sampled from a woman aged 40 to 50 with Graves disease.

This chain links TRBV20-1 with TRBJ2-5, with 10 bases lining up with TRBD2. CDR1 and CDR2 from the germline V gene are DFQATT and SNEGSKA (reference sequence). With V trimmed by 5 bases and J by 5 bases, 11 bases remained unmatched. The length of the CDR3 is 15 residues. CDR3 sequence: CSASQSGRAVETQYF. The CDR3 nucleotides read TGCAGTGCTTCTCAGAGCGGGAGGGCCGTGGAGACCCAGTACTTC.

This clonotype was recorded many times. CDR3 nucleotide sequence: TGTGCCAGCAGCCAAGGCCTCCCGACGGCCGAGCAGTACTTC. Its translation: CASSQGLPTAEQYF. This chain joins TRBV3-1 and TRBJ2-7; D unresolved. The CDR3 runs 14 residues. Trimming removed 1 base from V and 6 bases from J, with 13 bases in between. Per germline, CDR1 LGHDT and CDR2 YNNKEL (reference sequence).

The chain is built from TRBV11-2 and TRBJ1-3; D possibly corresponds to TRBD1 (5 bases). The CDR3 runs to 15 residues. V gave up 3 bases and J gave up 1 base, with 10 bases separating them. Germline V gives CDR1 SGHAT, CDR2 FQNNGV. The CDR3 region is CASSFIQGSGNTIYF. CDR3 nucleotides: TGTGCCAGCAGCTTCATCCAGGGTTCTGGAAACACCATATATTTT.

The sample holds a few counts of this clonotype. CDR3 in DNA: TGCGCCAGCAGCTTAGGTTTCGGGACAGGCGAGGAGCAGTACTTC. It translates to CASSLGFGTGEEQYF. The gene calls are TRBV5-1 and TRBJ2-7, with 8 bases lining up with TRBD1. J gave up 7 bases and V 2 bases, and 11 bases lay outside the gene matches. This CDR3 contains 15 residues. From germline, CDR1 is SGHRS and CDR2 YFSETQ.

The table lists this clonotype with many counts. The genes are TRBV15 and TRBJ2-7; 11 nucleotides align to TRBD1. The CDR3 is 15 amino acids. The V segment lost 3 bases and the J segment 5 bases; nucleotides outside the gene matches: 6. CDR1 and CDR2 (germline): LNHNV, YYDKDF (reference sequence). DNA for the CDR3: TGTGCCACCAGCAGCCGGACAGGGGGCCACGACGAGCAGTACTTC. This gives the protein CATSSRTGGHDEQYF.

This clonotype was seen ten or more times. The chain links TRBV28 to TRBJ1-2; TRBD1 matches at 7 bases. Germline V gene data show CDR1 as MDHEN and CDR2 as SYDVKM. J was trimmed by 5 bases and V by 5 bases; bases with no gene match: 14. The CDR3 totals 16 residues. In DNA form, the CDR3 reads TGTGCCAGCAGTAGAAAAGACAGGGTCAAAGGGTATGGCTACACCTTC. Translating gives CASSRKDRVKGYGYTF.

The rearrangement links TRBV7-2 to TRBJ2-7, with TRBD1 matching 10 bases. CDR1 is SGHTA and CDR2 is FQGNSA in the germline V gene. J was trimmed by 7 bases and V by 4 bases; bases with no gene match: 19. This CDR3 region has 18 residues. CDR3 residues: CASSSRMKLDRGTEEQYF. CDR3 sequence (DNA): TGTGCCAGCAGCTCCCGAATGAAACTGGACAGGGGGACAGAAGAGCAGTACTTC.

The chain couples TRBV7-9 to TRBJ1-5; no firm D call. The CDR3 loop spans 12 amino acids. Germline lookup yields CDR1 SEHNR and CDR2 FQNEAQ (reference sequence). Trimming took off 2 bases at V and 6 bases at J, with 5 bases between the two ends. The CDR3 nucleotides are TGTGCCAGCAGCTTAAACCTTCAGCCCCAGCATTTT. Its translation: CASSLNLQPQHF.

This clonotype was detected ten times or more. The rearrangement links TRBV28 to TRBJ1-2; D unclear. Trimming took 6 bases from V and 0 from J, leaving 11 bases between them. The germline V gene encodes CDR1 MDHEN and CDR2 SYDVKM. The CDR3 runs 14 residues. Here the CDR3 reads CASSLSGSNYGYTF. CDR3 sequence (DNA): TGTGCCAGCAGCTTGTCAGGCTCTAACTATGGCTACACCTTC.

This clonotype has more than one count but fewer than ten. The J gene is TRBJ2-5, the V gene TRBV3-1; 9 positions match TRBD2. V was clipped by 0 bases and J by 4 bases; unmatched bases: 15. CDR1 and CDR2 from the germline V gene are LGHDT and YNNKEL (reference sequence). The CDR3 extends over 19 amino acids. The CDR3 DNA reads TGTGCCAGCAGCCAAGATGGAAGCTTCGGGCTAGCGGGACGAGAGACCCAGTACTTC. As protein: CASSQDGSFGLAGRETQYF.

This clonotype was detected ten times or more. V and J are TRBV2 and TRBJ2-5; D not resolved. The CDR3 contains 11 residues. V was pared by 6 bases and J by 5 bases, with 7 bases between. Germline loops: CDR1 SNHLY, CDR2 FYNNEI. The CDR3 sequence is CASRNVETQYF. DNA for the CDR3: TGTGCCAGCAGGAACGTTGAGACCCAGTACTTC.

The J gene is TRBJ1-6, the V gene TRBV27; 7 positions match TRBD1. Germline V gene data show CDR1 as MNHEY and CDR2 as SMNVEV (reference sequence). V dropped 8 bases and J dropped 6; count of bases not matched to a gene: 7. The CDR3 runs 14 residues. The CDR3 here is CASGVRGGNSPLHF. The DNA of the CDR3 is TGTGCCAGCGGGGTCAGGGGGGGTAATTCACCCCTCCACTTT.

This clonotype was observed at least ten times. J is TRBJ2-7 and V is TRBV18, with D tentatively TRBD2 (6 bases). This CDR3 has 13 residues. The V gene lost 1 base and the J gene lost 3 bases, with 7 bases spanning the gap. In germline, CDR1 is KGHSH, CDR2 LQKENI. The CDR3 sequence is CASSPRRDYEQYF. The CDR3 nucleotides are TGTGCCAGCTCACCACGGAGGGACTACGAGCAGTACTTC.

CDR3: CASSLSSIYEQYF. The CDR3 nucleotides are TGTGCCAGCAGCTTGTCGTCAATCTACGAGCAGTACTTC. The genes are TRBV11-2 and TRBJ2-7, with D unclear. Between the trimmed V and J ends, which lost 3 bases and 3 bases, there was a span of 9 bases. Germline V gene lookup returns CDR1 SGHAT and CDR2 FQNNGV. CDR3 length equals 13 residues.

The V gene is TRBV5-6, the J gene TRBJ2-2; D is perhaps TRBD1 or TRBD2 (5 bases each). The CDR3 contains 16 residues. CDR1 is SGHDT, CDR2 YYEEEE, per germline. Trimming removed 2 bases from V and 0 bases from J, with 11 bases in between. The CDR3 DNA reads TGTGCCAGCAGCTTTGGGACGGACGCGAACACCGGGGAGCTGTTTTTT. This gives the protein CASSFGTDANTGELFF.

This clonotype was seen repeatedly, ten times or more. The chain joins TRBV27 to TRBJ2-7, with TRBD1 identical over 7 bases. The CDR3 spans 16 residues. V shed 3 bases, J shed 0 bases, and the junction held 8 bases outside the gene matches. CDR1 is MNHEY and CDR2 is SMNVEV in the germline V gene (reference sequence). The DNA for the CDR3 is TGTGCCAGCAGTTTGTCGGGACAGATCAGCTCCTACGAGCAGTACTTC. Translation: CASSLSGQISSYEQYF.

This clonotype was seen at least ten times. For the CDR3, the DNA is TGTGCCAGCTCACCACCGCTAGAGACCCAGTACTTC. This translates into CASSPPLETQYF. The chain carries TRBV18 and TRBJ2-5, with D hard to call. Trimming cost V 0 bases and J 4 bases, with 3 bases left between them. The CDR3 length is 12 residues. Germline V gene data show CDR1 as KGHSH and CDR2 as LQKENI.

This clonotype appeared many times. The chain uses TRBV6-4 and TRBJ2-5; D is undetermined. The CDR3 totals 14 residues. Germline CDR1 MRHNA, CDR2 SNTAGT. The V end lost 3 bases, the J end lost 1 base, and 9 bases lay between the germline ends. The CDR3 bases are TGTGCCAGCAGTGAACTCGACATCCAAGAGACCCAGTACTTC. This gives the protein CASSELDIQETQYF.

This clonotype was seen at least ten times. The J gene is TRBJ2-2, the V gene TRBV28; D is unresolved. V lost 8 bases and J lost 0, with 13 bases in between. CDR1 is MDHEN, CDR2 SYDVKM, per germline. The CDR3 has 15 residues. DNA for the CDR3: TGTGCCAGCCGCCGACCCTCATCGAACACCGGGGAGCTGTTTTTT. Protein product: CASRRPSSNTGELFF.

This clonotype was recorded a few times. This chain connects TRBV25-1 to TRBJ1-2; D is uncertain. Germline V gene sequence: CDR1 MGHDK, CDR2 SYGVNS. Trimming cost V 6 bases and J 5 bases, with 13 bases left between them. This CDR3 contains 13 residues. DNA of the CDR3: TGTGCCAGCAGCCGGGTAGGAGCTTATGGCTACACCTTC. This translates into CASSRVGAYGYTF.

The chain has TRBV25-1 and TRBJ2-5; 7 positions agree with TRBD2. Germline values: CDR1 MGHDK, CDR2 SYGVNS. The CDR3 runs 14 residues. Losses at the gene ends were 4 bases for V and 5 bases for J; bases not matched to a gene: 7. CDR3 in amino acids: CASSAWEGKETQYF. The CDR3 DNA is TGTGCCAGCAGTGCCTGGGAGGGGAAGGAGACCCAGTACTTC. The entire variable domain, with the rest obtained from reference TRBV25-1 and TRBJ2-5, is as follows: EADIYQTPRYLVIGTGKKITLECSQTMGHDKMYWYQQDPGMELHLIHYSYGVNSTEKGDLSSESTVSRIRTEHFPLTLESARPSHTSQYLCASSAWEGKETQYFGPGTRLLVL.

A word on this clonotype: A much bigger clone sits one base away, suggesting this may be a read error. The chain has TRBV29-1 and TRBJ1-1; D remains unclear. The CDR3 consists of 10 residues. Germline CDR1 SQVTM, CDR2 ANQGSEA. Trimming took off 3 bases at V and 11 bases at J, with 10 bases between the two ends. DNA of the CDR3: TGCAGCGTTGAGGAACTCCATGCTTTCTTT. This sequence encodes CSVEELHAFF.

This rearrangement joins TRBV29-1 to TRBJ2-5; TRBD2 matches 8 bases. The V and J ends lost 7 bases and 5 bases, in that order; junction bases with no gene match: 6. Germline CDR1 and CDR2: SQVTM and ANQGSEA. The CDR3 covers 12 residues. The CDR3 bases are TGCAGCGCTGGACTAGCAGAGGAGACCCAGTACTTC. Translating it yields CSAGLAEETQYF.

The rearrangement uses TRBV4-1 and TRBJ1-1, with 8 bases lining up with TRBD1. The CDR3 covers 14 residues. The V gene end was trimmed by 4 bases and the J gene end by 4 bases; junction bases not matched to a gene: 5. Germline V gives CDR1 MGHRA, CDR2 YSYEKL. CDR3 in DNA: TGCGCCAGCAGCCCACAGGGGGGGAGCACTGAAGCTTTCTTT. Its protein is CASSPQGGSTEAFF.

This clonotype was counted only a few times. The V call is TRBV11-2, the J call TRBJ2-7; TRBD1 matches at 9 bases. Looked up from germline, CDR1 is SGHAT and CDR2 is FQNNGV. The CDR3 is made up of 17 amino acids. J gave up 3 bases and V 2 bases, and 11 bases lay outside the gene matches. In DNA, the CDR3 is TGTGCCAGCAGCTTACCCCGGGGACAGGGTAAGAACTACGAGCAGTACTTC. Translation: CASSLPRGQGKNYEQYF.

This clonotype was seen more than once but under ten times. This chain links TRBV10-3 with TRBJ2-5; 7 bases are shared with TRBD1. V was pared by 10 bases and J by 3 bases, with 8 bases of the junction left unmatched. This CDR3 comprises 13 residues. The germline V gene encodes CDR1 ENHRY and CDR2 SYGVKD. The CDR3 nucleotides read TGTGCCACAATGGCCGGGACAGAAGAGACCCAGTACTTC. Its translation is CATMAGTEETQYF.

This clonotype has more than one count but fewer than ten. The chain recombines TRBV29-1 with TRBJ2-7; no firm D call. Germline V CDR1 and CDR2: SQVTM, ANQGSEA. Trimming took 4 bases from V and 0 from J, leaving 10 bases between them. There are 13 residues in the CDR3. CDR3 DNA sequence: TGCAGCGTTGGCTTTCAGAGCTCCTACGAGCAGTACTTC. It specifies CSVGFQSSYEQYF.

This clonotype was counted ten times or more. The rearrangement uses TRBV28 and TRBJ2-5, with D maybe TRBD2 (6 bases). V dropped 2 bases and J dropped 0 bases, with 7 bases sitting between them. Germline assignment: CDR1 MDHEN and CDR2 SYDVKM. The CDR3 extends over 14 amino acids. The CDR3 DNA is TGTGCCAGCAGTTTAGGGGGGAACCAAGAGACCCAGTACTTC. It specifies CASSLGGNQETQYF.

This clonotype appeared many times. The rearrangement links TRBV29-1 to TRBJ2-7; D tentatively fits TRBD1 or TRBD2 (5 bases each). Germline CDR1 reads SQVTM; CDR2 reads ANQGSEA. V was cut by 5 bases and J by 5 bases, with 10 bases left in between. The CDR3 contains 11 residues. CDR3 protein: CSVRDRDEQYF. CDR3 in DNA: TGCAGCGTTCGGGACCGAGACGAGCAGTACTTC.

This rearrangement joins TRBV7-3 to TRBJ2-5; 8 bases match TRBD1. CDR1 is SGHTA and CDR2 is FQGTGA in the germline V gene. After removal of 8 bases from V and 5 bases from J, the junction contained 10 bases not matched to a gene. This CDR3 is 14 amino acids long. The CDR3 loop reads CASAKAGGGETQYF. CDR3 coding DNA: TGTGCCAGCGCGAAGGCAGGGGGCGGCGAGACCCAGTACTTC.

This clonotype was seen many times. The J gene is TRBJ2-2, the V gene TRBV12-3 or TRBV12-4; tentatively, D is TRBD1 (5 bases). Trimming shortened V by 5 bases and J by 7 bases, and 26 bases separated the two germline ends. The CDR3 is 18 amino acids. The CDR3 sequence is CASSHISEAGRMIGELFF. In nucleotides, the CDR3 is TGTGCCAGCAGTCATATATCCGAGGCAGGGCGGATGATCGGGGAGCTGTTTTTT.

This chain links TRBV30 with TRBJ1-1; D is possibly TRBD1 (6 bases). V lost 2 bases and J 4 bases, leaving 17 bases between the germline ends. The CDR3 has 15 residues. Germline V gene lookup returns CDR1 GTSNPN and CDR2 SVGIG (reference sequence). The CDR3 loop reads CAWSSWTVSGTEAFF. For the CDR3, the DNA is TGTGCCTGGAGTTCCTGGACAGTCTCGGGCACTGAAGCTTTCTTT.